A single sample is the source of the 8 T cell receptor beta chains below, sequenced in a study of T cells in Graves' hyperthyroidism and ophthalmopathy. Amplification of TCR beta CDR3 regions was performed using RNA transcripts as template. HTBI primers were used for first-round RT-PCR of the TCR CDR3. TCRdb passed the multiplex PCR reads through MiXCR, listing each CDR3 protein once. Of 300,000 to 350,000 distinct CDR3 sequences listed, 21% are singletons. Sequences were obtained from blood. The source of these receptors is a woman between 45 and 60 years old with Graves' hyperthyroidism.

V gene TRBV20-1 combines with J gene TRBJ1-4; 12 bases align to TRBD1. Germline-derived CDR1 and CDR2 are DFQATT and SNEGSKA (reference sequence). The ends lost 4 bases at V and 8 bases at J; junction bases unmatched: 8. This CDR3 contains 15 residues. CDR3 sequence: CSAIPGQGAREKLFF. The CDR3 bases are TGCAGTGCTATACCGGGACAGGGGGCTAGGGAAAAACTGTTTTTT.

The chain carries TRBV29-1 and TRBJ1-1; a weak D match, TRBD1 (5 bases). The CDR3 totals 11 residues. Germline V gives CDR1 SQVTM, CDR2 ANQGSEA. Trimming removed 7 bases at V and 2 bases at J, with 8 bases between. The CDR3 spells CSGDLNTEAFF. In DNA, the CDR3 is TGCAGCGGGGACCTAAACACTGAAGCTTTCTTT.

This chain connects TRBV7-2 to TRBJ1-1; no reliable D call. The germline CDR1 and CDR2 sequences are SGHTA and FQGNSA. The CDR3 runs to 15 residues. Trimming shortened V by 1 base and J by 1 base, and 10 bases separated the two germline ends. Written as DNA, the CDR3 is TGTGCCAGCAGCTTAGAACAGATTACGAACACTGAAGCTTTCTTT. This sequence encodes CASSLEQITNTEAFF.

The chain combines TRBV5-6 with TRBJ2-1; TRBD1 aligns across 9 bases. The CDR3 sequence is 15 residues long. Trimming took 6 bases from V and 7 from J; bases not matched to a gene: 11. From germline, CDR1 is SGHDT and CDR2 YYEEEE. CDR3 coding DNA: TGTGCCAGCACCCGGGGGACAGGGCTGATTAATGAGCAGTTCTTC. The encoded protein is CASTRGTGLINEQFF.

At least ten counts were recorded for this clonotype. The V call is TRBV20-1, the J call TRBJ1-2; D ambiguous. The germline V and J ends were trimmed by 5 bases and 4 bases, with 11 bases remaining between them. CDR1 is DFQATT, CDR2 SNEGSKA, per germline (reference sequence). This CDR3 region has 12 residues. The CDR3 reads CSAPTEGYGYTF. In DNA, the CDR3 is TGCAGTGCTCCTACGGAGGGCTATGGCTACACCTTC.

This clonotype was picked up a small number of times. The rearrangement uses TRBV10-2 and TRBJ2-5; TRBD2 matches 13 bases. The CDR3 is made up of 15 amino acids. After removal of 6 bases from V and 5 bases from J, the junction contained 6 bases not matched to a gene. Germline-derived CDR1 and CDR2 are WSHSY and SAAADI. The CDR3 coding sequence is TGCGCCAGCAGCCCTGGACTAGCGGGAGTTGAGACCCAGTACTTC. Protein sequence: CASSPGLAGVETQYF.

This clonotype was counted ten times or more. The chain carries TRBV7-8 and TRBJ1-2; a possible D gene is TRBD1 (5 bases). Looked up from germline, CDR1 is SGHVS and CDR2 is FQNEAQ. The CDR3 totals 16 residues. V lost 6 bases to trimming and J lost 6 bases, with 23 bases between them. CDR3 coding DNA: TGTGCCAGCAGTCCGAAGGCAGGGAACGTAATCAATGGCTACACCTTC. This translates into CASSPKAGNVINGYTF.

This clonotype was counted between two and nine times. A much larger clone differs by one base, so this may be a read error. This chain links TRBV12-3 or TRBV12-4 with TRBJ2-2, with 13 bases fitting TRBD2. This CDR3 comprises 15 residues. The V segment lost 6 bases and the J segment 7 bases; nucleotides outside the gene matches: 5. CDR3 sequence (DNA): TGTGCCAGCAGCGGGACTAGCGGGATTATCGGGGAGCTGTTTTTT. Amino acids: CASSGTSGIIGELFF.